These 18 T cell receptor beta chains were sequenced from one sample in a study of blood T cell repertoires in COVID-19. Measured with immunoSEQ multiplex PCR; TCRdb has only the in-frame clones, and not every one. The sample consists of about 170,000 clones, 74% of them appearing once. Sequencing was performed on peripheral blood. Receptors originate from a woman aged 80 or over with acute or convalescent COVID-19.

This clone turned up a few times. V and J are TRBV5-1 and TRBJ1-1; D might be TRBD1 (5 bases). CDR3 length equals 13 residues. V lost 7 bases to trimming and J lost 1 base, with 11 bases between them. Germline V gene sequence: CDR1 SGHRS, CDR2 YFSETQ. DNA of the CDR3: TGCGCCAGCCACAGGACCACGAACACTGAAGCTTTCTTT. It codes for CASHRTTNTEAFF.

The V gene is TRBV4-3, the J gene TRBJ1-2; D not resolved. Germline CDR1 LGHNA, CDR2 YSLEER. Trimming removed 0 bases from V and 2 bases from J, with 10 bases in between. There are 15 residues in the CDR3. CDR3 amino acids: CASSQELGRNYGYTF. DNA of the CDR3: TGCGCCAGCAGCCAAGAATTGGGGAGGAACTATGGCTACACCTTC.

The chain employs TRBV7-8 and TRBJ1-6, with 7 bases identical to TRBD1. CDR3 length: 14 residues. Germline CDR1 and CDR2: SGHVS and FQNEAQ. The trim removed 4 bases at V and 10 bases at J, leaving 7 bases unmatched. CDR3: CASSSTGEASPLHF. The CDR3 nucleotides are TGTGCCAGCAGCTCTACAGGGGAGGCATCACCCCTCCACTTT.

The chain uses TRBV27 and TRBJ2-3; 10 nucleotides align to TRBD2. Germline CDR1 is MNHEY and CDR2 is SMNVEV (reference sequence). This CDR3 comprises 18 residues. V shed 2 bases, J shed 0 bases, and the junction held 8 bases outside the gene matches. CDR3 nucleotides: TGTGCCAGCAGTTTAAGGACTAGCGGATTAGCTAGCACAGATACGCAGTATTTT. As protein: CASSLRTSGLASTDTQYF.

The chain employs TRBV7-2 and TRBJ1-5; 7 nucleotides align to TRBD1. The germline gives CDR1 SGHTA, CDR2 FQGNSA. The CDR3 length is 15 residues. Losses at the gene ends were 5 bases for V and 4 bases for J; bases not matched to a gene: 8. The DNA of the CDR3 is TGTGCCAGCAGCACACGGGACAGCCCGAATCAGCCCCAGCATTTT. It translates to CASSTRDSPNQPQHF.

The chain is built from TRBV11-2 and TRBJ2-2; D perhaps matches TRBD2 (6 bases). The germline V and J ends were trimmed by 9 bases and 3 bases, with 17 bases remaining between them. Looked up from germline, CDR1 is SGHAT and CDR2 is FQNNGV. The CDR3 spans 15 residues. This CDR3 is CASTRGTLYTGELFF. CDR3 sequence (DNA): TGTGCCAGTACCCGCGGGACTCTCTACACCGGGGAGCTGTTTTTT.

The rearrangement joins TRBV7-9 to TRBJ1-1, with D tentatively TRBD1 (5 bases). The CDR3 covers 13 residues. CDR1 is SEHNR, CDR2 FQNEAQ, per germline (reference sequence). Trimming took off 1 base at V and 6 bases at J, with 9 bases between the two ends. The CDR3 sequence: CASSLDVTAEAFF. The CDR3 region has the DNA TGTGCCAGCAGCTTAGATGTGACAGCTGAAGCTTTCTTT. Using reference TRBV7-9 and TRBJ1-1 for the parts outside the CDR3, the full variable domain is DTGVSQNPRHKITKRGQNVTFRCDPISEHNRLYWYRQTLGQGPEFLTYFQNEAQLEKSRLLSDRFSAERPKGSFSTLEIQRTEQGDSAMYLCASSLDVTAEAFFGQGTRLTVV.

The rearrangement uses TRBV7-2 and TRBJ1-5; D perhaps matches TRBD1 (6 bases). The germline V gene encodes CDR1 SGHTA and CDR2 FQGNSA. The CDR3 spans 16 residues. V lost 5 bases, J lost 4 bases, and 18 bases lay in between. The CDR3 DNA follows: TGTGCCAGCAGCCAGAGTGGGGGTAGGGGGAATCAGCCCCAGCATTTT. This encodes CASSQSGGRGNQPQHF.

J is TRBJ1-1 and V is TRBV6-5, with no clear D. Germline V CDR1 and CDR2: MNHEY, SVGAGI. The germline V and J ends were trimmed by 7 bases and 1 base, with 13 bases remaining between them. CDR3 length: 14 residues. CDR3 sequence reads: CASKSPRKNTEAFF. The DNA of the CDR3 is TGTGCCAGCAAAAGCCCCAGGAAGAACACTGAAGCTTTCTTT.

This clone has more than one count but fewer than ten. Here the CDR3 DNA reads TGTGCCAGCAGCCTCGACTTTTCTGGGGCCAACGTCCTGACTTTC. Protein sequence: CASSLDFSGANVLTF. This sequence joins TRBV3-1 (or the pseudogene TRBV3-2) and TRBJ2-6; D remains unclear. The V and J ends lost 4 bases and 1 base respectively, with 8 bases between them. The CDR3 totals 15 residues. Germline loops: CDR1 LGHDT, CDR2 YNNKEL (reference sequence).

The chain recombines TRBV9 with TRBJ1-3, with D perhaps matching TRBD1 (5 bases). Trimming pared 5 bases from V and 5 bases from J, leaving 14 bases between. This CDR3 contains 14 residues. CDR1 SGDLS and CDR2 YYNGEE come from the germline V gene. The CDR3 reads CASSGGDGRNTIYF. As DNA, the CDR3 is TGTGCCAGCAGTGGGGGGGACGGTCGAAACACCATATATTTT.

The rearrangement links TRBV5-1 to TRBJ2-1; TRBD2 matches 8 bases. The CDR3 runs 14 residues. Germline CDR1 SGHRS, CDR2 YFSETQ. After removal of 5 bases from V and 7 bases from J, the junction contained 8 bases not matched to a gene. CDR3 DNA sequence: TGCGCCAGCAGTCGGGAACTAGCGGAGAATGAGCAGTTCTTC. Residues: CASSRELAENEQFF.

The chain recombines TRBV6-2 or TRBV6-3 with TRBJ2-7; D is possibly TRBD2 (6 bases). V was trimmed by 3 bases and J by 2 bases, leaving 17 bases between them. This CDR3 spans 16 amino acids. Germline assignment: CDR1 MNHEY and CDR2 SVGEGT. This chain's CDR3 is CASSYQPGVAAYEQYF. The DNA for the CDR3 is TGTGCCAGCAGTTATCAGCCCGGGGTAGCGGCCTACGAGCAGTACTTC.

The chain uses TRBV3-1 (or the pseudogene TRBV3-2) and TRBJ1-1; D is unresolved. V was pared by 4 bases and J by 2 bases, with 8 bases between. The CDR3 runs 13 residues. Per germline, CDR1 LGHDT and CDR2 YNNKEL (reference sequence). CDR3 in amino acids: CASSLQRNTEAFF. CDR3 bases: TGTGCCAGCAGCCTCCAGCGAAACACTGAAGCTTTCTTT.

V and J are TRBV9 and TRBJ1-3, with D possibly being TRBD1 (5 bases). V was clipped by 4 bases and J by 2 bases, with 13 bases between them. Germline V gene sequence: CDR1 SGDLS, CDR2 YYNGEE. This CDR3 contains 15 residues. CDR3 coding DNA: TGTGCCAGCAGCACAGGCGTAGTTACTGGAAACACCATATATTTT. Protein: CASSTGVVTGNTIYF.

The genes are TRBV4-2 and TRBJ1-2; possible D gene TRBD1, 5 bases. Germline V gene sequence: CDR1 LGHNA, CDR2 YNFKEQ. The ends were cut back, 0 bases at V and 4 bases at J, with 12 bases in the middle. CDR3 length: 15 residues. CDR3 sequence reads: CASSQDRGPSYGYTF. The CDR3 DNA is TGTGCCAGCAGCCAAGATAGGGGTCCTTCCTATGGCTACACCTTC.

This chain joins TRBV7-2 and TRBJ2-3; TRBD2 agrees at 11 bases. CDR1 and CDR2 (germline): SGHTA, FQGNSA. This CDR3 is 17 amino acids long. Trimming at V came to 5 bases and at J to 4 bases, leaving 11 bases not matched to a gene. The CDR3 DNA reads as TGTGCCAGCAGCCGCACACTAGCGGGAGTCCGGGCAGATACGCAGTATTTT. It translates to CASSRTLAGVRADTQYF.

Comments on this clone: The junction shows a germline mismatch at one end, possibly a read error. The chain combines TRBV11-3 with TRBJ2-7; 9 positions agree with TRBD1. Germline CDR1 reads SGHNT; CDR2 reads YENEEA. This CDR3 has 11 amino acids. The CDR3 here is CASSFDRGERF. The CDR3 region has the DNA TGTGCCAGCAGCTTCGACAGGGGGGAACGCTTC.